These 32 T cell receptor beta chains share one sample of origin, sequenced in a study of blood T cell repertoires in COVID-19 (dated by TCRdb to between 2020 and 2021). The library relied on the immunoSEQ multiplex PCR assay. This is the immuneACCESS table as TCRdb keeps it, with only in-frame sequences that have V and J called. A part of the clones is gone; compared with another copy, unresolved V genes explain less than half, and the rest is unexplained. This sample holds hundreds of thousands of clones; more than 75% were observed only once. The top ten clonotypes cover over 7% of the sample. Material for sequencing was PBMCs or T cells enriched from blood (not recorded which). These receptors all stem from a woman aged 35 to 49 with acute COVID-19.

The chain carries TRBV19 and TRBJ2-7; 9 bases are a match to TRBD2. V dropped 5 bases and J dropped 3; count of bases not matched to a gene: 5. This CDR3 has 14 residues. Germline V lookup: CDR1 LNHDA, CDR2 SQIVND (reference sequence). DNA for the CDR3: TGTGCCAGTAGTTTAGGAGCGGGGGGCTACGAGCAGTACTTC. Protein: CASSLGAGGYEQYF.

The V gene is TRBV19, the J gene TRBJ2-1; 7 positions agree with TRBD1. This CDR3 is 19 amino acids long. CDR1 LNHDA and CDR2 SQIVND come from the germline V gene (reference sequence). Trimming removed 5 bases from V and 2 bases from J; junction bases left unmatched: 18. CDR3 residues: CASSSRPSMRTGTYNEQFF. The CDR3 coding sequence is TGTGCCAGTAGTTCTAGGCCATCCATGAGGACAGGAACCTACAATGAGCAGTTCTTC.

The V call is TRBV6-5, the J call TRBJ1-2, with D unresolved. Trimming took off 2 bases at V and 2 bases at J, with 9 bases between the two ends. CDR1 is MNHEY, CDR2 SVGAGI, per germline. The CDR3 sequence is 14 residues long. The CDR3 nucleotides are TGTGCCAGCAGTTACGGGCAGTTAAACTATGGCTACACCTTC. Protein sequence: CASSYGQLNYGYTF.

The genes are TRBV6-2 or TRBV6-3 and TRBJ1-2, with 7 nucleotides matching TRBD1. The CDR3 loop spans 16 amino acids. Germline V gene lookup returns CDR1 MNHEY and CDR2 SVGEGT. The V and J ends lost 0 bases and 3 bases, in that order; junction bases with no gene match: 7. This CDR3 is CASSYSTGANDYGYTF. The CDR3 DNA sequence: TGTGCCAGCAGTTACTCAACAGGGGCGAATGACTATGGCTACACCTTC.

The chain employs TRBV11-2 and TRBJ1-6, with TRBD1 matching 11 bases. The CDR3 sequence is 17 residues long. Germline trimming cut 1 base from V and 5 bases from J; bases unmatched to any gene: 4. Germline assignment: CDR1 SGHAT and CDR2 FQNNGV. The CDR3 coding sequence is TGTGCCAGCAGCTTAGTTGGGACAGGGGGAAATAATTCACCCCTCCACTTT. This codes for CASSLVGTGGNNSPLHF.

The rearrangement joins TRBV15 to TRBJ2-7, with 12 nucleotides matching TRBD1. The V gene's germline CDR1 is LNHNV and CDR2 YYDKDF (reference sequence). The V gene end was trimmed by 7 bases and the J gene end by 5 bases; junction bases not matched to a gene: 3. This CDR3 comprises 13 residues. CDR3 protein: CATTGQGAHEQYF. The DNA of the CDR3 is TGTGCCACCACGGGACAGGGGGCCCACGAGCAGTACTTC.

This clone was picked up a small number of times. The CDR3 DNA follows: TGTGCCAGCAGCTTGGCAGGGGGAAGGTCCTACAATGAGCAGTTCTTC. It codes for CASSLAGGRSYNEQFF. The V call is TRBV5-6, the J call TRBJ2-1; 7 positions match TRBD1. CDR3 length: 16 amino acids. J was trimmed by 1 base and V by 0 bases; bases with no gene match: 4. The V gene's germline CDR1 is SGHDT and CDR2 YYEEEE.

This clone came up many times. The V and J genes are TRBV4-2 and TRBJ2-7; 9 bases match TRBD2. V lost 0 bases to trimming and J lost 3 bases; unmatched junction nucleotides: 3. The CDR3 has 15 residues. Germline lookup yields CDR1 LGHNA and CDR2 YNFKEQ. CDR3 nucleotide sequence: TGTGCCAGCAGCCAAGATGAGACTAGCGGCTACGAGCAGTACTTC. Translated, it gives CASSQDETSGYEQYF.

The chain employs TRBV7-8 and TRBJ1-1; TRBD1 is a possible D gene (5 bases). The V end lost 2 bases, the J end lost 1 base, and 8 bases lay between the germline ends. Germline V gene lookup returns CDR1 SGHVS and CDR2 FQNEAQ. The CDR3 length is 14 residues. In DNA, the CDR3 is TGTGCCAGCAGCTTAAGGACACAGAACACTGAAGCTTTCTTT. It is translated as CASSLRTQNTEAFF.

The CDR3 sequence is CASSRGGSGNTIYF. As DNA, the CDR3 is TGTGCCAGCAGCCGGGGGGGCTCTGGAAACACCATATATTTT. The chain combines TRBV7-9 with TRBJ1-3, with D tentatively TRBD1 (5 bases). This CDR3 is built from 14 residues. Germline lookup yields CDR1 SEHNR and CDR2 FQNEAQ (reference sequence). Trimming shortened V by 5 bases and J by 0 bases, and 8 bases separated the two germline ends.

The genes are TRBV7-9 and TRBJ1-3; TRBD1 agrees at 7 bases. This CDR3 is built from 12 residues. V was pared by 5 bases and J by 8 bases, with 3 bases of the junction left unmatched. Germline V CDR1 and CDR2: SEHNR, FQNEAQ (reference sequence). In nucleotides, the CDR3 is TGTGCCAGCAGCCCAGGGACAGACACCATATATTTT. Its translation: CASSPGTDTIYF. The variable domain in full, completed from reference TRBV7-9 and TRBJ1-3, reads DTGVSQNPRHKITKRGQNVTFRCDPISEHNRLYWYRQTLGQGPEFLTYFQNEAQLEKSRLLSDRFSAERPKGSFSTLEIQRTEQGDSAMYLCASSPGTDTIYFGEGSWLTVV.

The CDR3 DNA reads TGTGCCTGGAGTTTACAGGGATTAGCCGGAAACACCATATATTTT. Protein sequence: CAWSLQGLAGNTIYF. The gene calls are TRBV30 and TRBJ1-3; possible D gene TRBD1, 6 bases. The V gene's germline CDR1 is GTSNPN and CDR2 SVGIG (reference sequence). This CDR3 is 15 amino acids long. Trimming shortened V by 2 bases and J by 4 bases, and 15 bases separated the two germline ends.

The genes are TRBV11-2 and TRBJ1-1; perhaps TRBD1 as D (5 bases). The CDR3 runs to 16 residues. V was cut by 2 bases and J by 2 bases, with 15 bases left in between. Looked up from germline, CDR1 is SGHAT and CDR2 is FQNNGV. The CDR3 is CASSLPPGGGNTEAFF. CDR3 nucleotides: TGTGCCAGCAGCTTACCACCCGGGGGTGGAAACACTGAAGCTTTCTTT.

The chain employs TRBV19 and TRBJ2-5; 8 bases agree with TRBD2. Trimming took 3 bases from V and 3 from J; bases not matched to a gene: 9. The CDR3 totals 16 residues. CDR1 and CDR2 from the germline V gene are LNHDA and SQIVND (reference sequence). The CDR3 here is CASSITVAGTKETQYF. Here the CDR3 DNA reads TGTGCCAGTAGTATCACAGTAGCGGGGACTAAAGAGACCCAGTACTTC.

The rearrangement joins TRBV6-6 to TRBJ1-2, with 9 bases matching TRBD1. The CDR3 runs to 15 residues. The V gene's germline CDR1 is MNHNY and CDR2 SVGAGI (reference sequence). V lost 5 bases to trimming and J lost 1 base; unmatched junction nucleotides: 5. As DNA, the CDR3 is TGTGCCAGCAGTCGCGGACAGGGGAGTAACTATGGCTACACCTTC. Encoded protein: CASSRGQGSNYGYTF.

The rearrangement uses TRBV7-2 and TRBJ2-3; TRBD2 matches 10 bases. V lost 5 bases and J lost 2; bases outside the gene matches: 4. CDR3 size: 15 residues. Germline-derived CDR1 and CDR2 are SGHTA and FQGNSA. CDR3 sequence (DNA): TGTGCCAGCAGCAGCCTAGCGGGAGTCACAGATACGCAGTATTTT. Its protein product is CASSSLAGVTDTQYF.

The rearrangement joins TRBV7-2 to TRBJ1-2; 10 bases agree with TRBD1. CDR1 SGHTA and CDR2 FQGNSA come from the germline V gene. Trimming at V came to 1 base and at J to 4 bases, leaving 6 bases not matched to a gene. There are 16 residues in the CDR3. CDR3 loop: CASSLGGTGARYGYTF. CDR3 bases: TGTGCCAGCAGCTTAGGTGGGACAGGGGCCCGCTATGGCTACACCTTC.

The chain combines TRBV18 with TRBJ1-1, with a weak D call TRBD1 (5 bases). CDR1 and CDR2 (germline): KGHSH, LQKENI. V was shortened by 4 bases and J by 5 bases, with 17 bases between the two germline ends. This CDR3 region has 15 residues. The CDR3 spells CASSRNQGGTTEAFF. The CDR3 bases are TGTGCCAGCTCACGTAATCAGGGAGGGACGACTGAAGCTTTCTTT.

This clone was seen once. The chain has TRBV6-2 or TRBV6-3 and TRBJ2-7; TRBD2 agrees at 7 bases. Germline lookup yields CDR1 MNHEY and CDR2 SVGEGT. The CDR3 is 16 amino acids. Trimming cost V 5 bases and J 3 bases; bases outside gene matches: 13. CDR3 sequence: CASSPTRGREGYEQYF. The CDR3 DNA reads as TGTGCCAGCAGTCCCACACGAGGGAGGGAGGGCTACGAGCAGTACTTC.

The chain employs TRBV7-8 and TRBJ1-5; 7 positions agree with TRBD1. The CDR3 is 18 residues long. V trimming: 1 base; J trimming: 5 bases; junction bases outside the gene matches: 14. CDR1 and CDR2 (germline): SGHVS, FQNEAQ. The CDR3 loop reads CASSLEGTESPRYQPQHF. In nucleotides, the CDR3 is TGTGCCAGCAGCTTAGAGGGGACAGAGTCCCCCAGGTATCAGCCCCAGCATTTT. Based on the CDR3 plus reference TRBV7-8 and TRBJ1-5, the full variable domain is GAGVSQSPRYKVAKRGQDVALRCDPISGHVSLFWYQQALGQGPEFLTYFQNEAQLDKSGLPSDRFFAERPEGSVSTLKIQRTQQEDSAVYLCASSLEGTESPRYQPQHFGDGTRLSIL.

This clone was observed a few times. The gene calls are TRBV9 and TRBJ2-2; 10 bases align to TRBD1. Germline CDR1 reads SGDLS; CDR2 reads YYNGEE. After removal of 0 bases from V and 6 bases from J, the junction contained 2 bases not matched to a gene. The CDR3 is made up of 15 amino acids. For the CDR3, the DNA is TGTGCCAGCAGCGTAGCCGGACAGGGGGCCGGGGAGCTGTTTTTT. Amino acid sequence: CASSVAGQGAGELFF.

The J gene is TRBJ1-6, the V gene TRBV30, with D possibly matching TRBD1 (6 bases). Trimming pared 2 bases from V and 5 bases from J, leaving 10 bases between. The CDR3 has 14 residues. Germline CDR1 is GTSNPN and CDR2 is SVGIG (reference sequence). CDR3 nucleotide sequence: TGTGCCTGGAGTAAGGGACAAGATAATTCACCCCTCCACTTT. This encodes CAWSKGQDNSPLHF.

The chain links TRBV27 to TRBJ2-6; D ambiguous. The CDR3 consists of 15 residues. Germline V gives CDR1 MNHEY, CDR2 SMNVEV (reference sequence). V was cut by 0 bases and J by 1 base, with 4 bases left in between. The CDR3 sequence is CASSLSHSGANVLTF. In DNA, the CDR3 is TGTGCCAGCAGTTTATCACATTCTGGGGCCAACGTCCTGACTTTC.

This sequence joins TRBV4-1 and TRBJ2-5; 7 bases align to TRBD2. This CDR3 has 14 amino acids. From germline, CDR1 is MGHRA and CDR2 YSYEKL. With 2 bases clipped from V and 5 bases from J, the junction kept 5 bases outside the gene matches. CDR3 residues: CASSQLTSDETQYF. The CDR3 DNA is TGCGCCAGCAGCCAACTAACTAGCGATGAGACCCAGTACTTC.

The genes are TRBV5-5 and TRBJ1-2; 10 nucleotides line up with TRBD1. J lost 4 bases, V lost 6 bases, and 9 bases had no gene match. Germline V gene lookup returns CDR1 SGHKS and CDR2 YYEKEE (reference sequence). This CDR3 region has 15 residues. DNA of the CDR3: TGTGCCAGCACCCGGGACAGGGGCTTCGGCTATGGCTACACCTTC. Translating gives CASTRDRGFGYGYTF.

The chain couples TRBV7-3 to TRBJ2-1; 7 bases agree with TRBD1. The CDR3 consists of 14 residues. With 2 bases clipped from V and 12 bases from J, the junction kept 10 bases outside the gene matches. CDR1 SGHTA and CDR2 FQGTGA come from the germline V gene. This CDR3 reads CASSLAGTVKSQFF. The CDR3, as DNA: TGTGCCAGCAGCTTAGCCGGGACAGTTAAATCGCAGTTCTTC. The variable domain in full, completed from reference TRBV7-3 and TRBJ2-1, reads GAGVSQTPSNKVTEKGKYVELRCDPISGHTALYWYRQSLGQGPEFLIYFQGTGAADDSGLPNDRFFAVRPEGSVSTLKIQRTERGDSAVYLCASSLAGTVKSQFFGPGTRLTVL.

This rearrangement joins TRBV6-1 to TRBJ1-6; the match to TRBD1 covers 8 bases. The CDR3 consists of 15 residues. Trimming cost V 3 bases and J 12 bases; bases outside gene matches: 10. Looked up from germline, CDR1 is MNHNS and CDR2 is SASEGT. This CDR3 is CASSEGVGQVIPLHF. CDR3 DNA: TGTGCCAGCAGTGAGGGGGTGGGACAGGTAATACCCCTCCACTTT.

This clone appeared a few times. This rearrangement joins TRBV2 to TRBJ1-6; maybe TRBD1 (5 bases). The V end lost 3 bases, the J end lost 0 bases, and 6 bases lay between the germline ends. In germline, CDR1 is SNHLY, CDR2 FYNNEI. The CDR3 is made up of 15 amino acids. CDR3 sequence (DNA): TGTGCCAGCAGTGAGGGGGGCTCCTATAATTCACCCCTCCACTTT. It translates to CASSEGGSYNSPLHF.

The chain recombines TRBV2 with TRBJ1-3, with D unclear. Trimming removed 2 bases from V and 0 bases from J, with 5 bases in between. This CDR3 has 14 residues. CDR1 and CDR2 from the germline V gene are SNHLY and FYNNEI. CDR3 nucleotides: TGTGCCAGCAGTGAAACGGGCTCTGGAAACACCATATATTTT. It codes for CASSETGSGNTIYF. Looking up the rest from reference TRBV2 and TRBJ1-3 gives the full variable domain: EPEVTQTPSHQVTQMGQEVILRCVPISNHLYFYWYRQILGQKVEFLVSFYNNEISEKSEIFDDQFSVERPDGSNFTLKIRSTKLEDSAMYFCASSETGSGNTIYFGEGSWLTVV.

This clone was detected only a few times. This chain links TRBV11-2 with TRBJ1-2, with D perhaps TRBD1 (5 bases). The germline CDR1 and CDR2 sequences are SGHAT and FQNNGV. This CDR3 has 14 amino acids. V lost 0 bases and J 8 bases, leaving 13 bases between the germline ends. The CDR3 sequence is CASSLDTGRRGYTF. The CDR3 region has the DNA TGTGCCAGCAGCTTAGATACAGGCCGCAGGGGCTACACCTTC.

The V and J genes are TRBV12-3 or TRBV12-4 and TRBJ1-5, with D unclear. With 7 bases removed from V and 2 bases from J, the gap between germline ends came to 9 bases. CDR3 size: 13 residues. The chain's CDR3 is CASTQYGNQPQHF. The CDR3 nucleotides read TGTGCCAGCACGCAGTACGGCAATCAGCCCCAGCATTTT.

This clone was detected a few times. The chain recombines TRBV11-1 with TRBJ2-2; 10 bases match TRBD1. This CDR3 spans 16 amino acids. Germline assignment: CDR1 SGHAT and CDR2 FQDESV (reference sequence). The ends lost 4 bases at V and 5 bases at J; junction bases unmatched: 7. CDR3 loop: CASSSPWTGGTGELFF. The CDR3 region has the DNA TGTGCCAGCAGCTCCCCTTGGACAGGGGGGACCGGGGAGCTGTTTTTT.